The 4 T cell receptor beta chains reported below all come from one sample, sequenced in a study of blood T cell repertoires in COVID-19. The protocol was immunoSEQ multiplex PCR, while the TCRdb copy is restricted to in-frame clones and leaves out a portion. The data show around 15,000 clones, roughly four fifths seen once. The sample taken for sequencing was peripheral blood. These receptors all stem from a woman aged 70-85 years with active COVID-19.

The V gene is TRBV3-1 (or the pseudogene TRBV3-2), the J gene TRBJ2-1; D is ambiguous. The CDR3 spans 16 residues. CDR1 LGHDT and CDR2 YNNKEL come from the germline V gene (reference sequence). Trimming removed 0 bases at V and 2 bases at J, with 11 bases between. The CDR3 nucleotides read TGTGCCAGCAGCCAAGATCTCACGCCTACCTACAATGAGCAGTTCTTC. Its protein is CASSQDLTPTYNEQFF.

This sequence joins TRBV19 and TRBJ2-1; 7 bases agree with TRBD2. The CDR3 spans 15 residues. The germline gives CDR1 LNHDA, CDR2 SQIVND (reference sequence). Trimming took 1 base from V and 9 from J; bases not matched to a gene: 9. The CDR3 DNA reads TGTGCCAGTAGTATAGTCGGGGCCGGGGAGGGTGAGCAGTTCTTC. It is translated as CASSIVGAGEGEQFF.

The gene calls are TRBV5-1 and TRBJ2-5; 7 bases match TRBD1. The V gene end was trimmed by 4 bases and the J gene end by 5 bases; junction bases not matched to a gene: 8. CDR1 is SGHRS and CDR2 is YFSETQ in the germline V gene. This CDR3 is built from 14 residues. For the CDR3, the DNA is TGCGCCAGCAGCGAACAGGGGTTTAAGGAGACCCAGTACTTC. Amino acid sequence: CASSEQGFKETQYF.

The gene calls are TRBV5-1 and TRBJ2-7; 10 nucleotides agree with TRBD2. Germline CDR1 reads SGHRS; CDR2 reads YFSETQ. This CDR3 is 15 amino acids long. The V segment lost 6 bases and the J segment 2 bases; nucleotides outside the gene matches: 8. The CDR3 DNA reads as TGCGCCAGCATGCCTACTAGCGGGATGACCTACGAGCAGTACTTC. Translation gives CASMPTSGMTYEQYF. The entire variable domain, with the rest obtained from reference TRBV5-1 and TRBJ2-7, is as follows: KAGVTQTPRYLIKTRGQQVTLSCSPISGHRSVSWYQQTPGQGLQFLFEYFSETQRNKGNFPGRFSGRQFSNSRSEMNVSTLELGDSALYLCASMPTSGMTYEQYFGPGTRLTVT.